The 7 T cell receptor beta chains below all came from one sample that was sequenced in a study of metastatic and nonmetastatic thyroid tumors. Each patient came to thyroid surgery without any prior treatment (of any kind). TCRdb reanalyzed the PCR reads with MiXCR. Of about 19,000 clones in the sample, about 35% were seen once. Sequencing was performed on tumor tissue. All receptors come from a female donor with papillary thyroid cancer or a benign thyroid nodule (not recorded which). Some clones in this sample may be carry-over from other donors' samples.

The chain carries TRBV27 and TRBJ1-1; D uncertain. CDR1 and CDR2 (germline): MNHEY, SMNVEV (reference sequence). With 2 bases removed from V and 1 base from J, the gap between germline ends came to 14 bases. The CDR3 contains 16 residues. The CDR3 nucleotides are TGTGCCAGCAGTTTAAGCGGTCGAATTCGGAACACTGAAGCTTTCTTT. This encodes CASSLSGRIRNTEAFF.

The J gene is TRBJ2-7, the V gene TRBV20-1, with 12 bases that match TRBD2. The CDR3 has 15 residues. Germline CDR1 reads DFQATT; CDR2 reads SNEGSKA (reference sequence). The CDR3 coding sequence is TGCAGCCGACGGGGGCTAGCGGGAGGGCCCCACGAGCAGTACTTC. Translating gives CSRRGLAGGPHEQYF.

This clone was recorded a few times. The V call is TRBV6-2 or TRBV6-3, the J call TRBJ2-7; the match to TRBD2 covers 8 bases. V gave up 4 bases and J gave up 3 bases; unmatched junction bases: 5. The CDR3 covers 14 residues. Germline CDR1 is MNHEY and CDR2 is SVGEGT. In DNA, the CDR3 is TGTGCCAGCAGTTCGAGCGGGAGCCTCTACGAGCAGTACTTC. Translating gives CASSSSGSLYEQYF.

The chain uses TRBV28 and TRBJ1-5; TRBD1 aligns across 7 bases. The trim removed 10 bases at V and 5 bases at J, leaving 8 bases unmatched. CDR1 and CDR2 (germline): MDHEN, SYDVKM. This CDR3 is 13 amino acids long. The CDR3 reads CATTSGGYQPQHF. The CDR3 nucleotides are TGTGCCACCACGTCAGGGGGATATCAGCCCCAGCATTTT.

The rearrangement links TRBV11-2 to TRBJ2-1; D gene ambiguous. Germline loops: CDR1 SGHAT, CDR2 FQNNGV. Trimming pared 5 bases from V and 4 bases from J, leaving 3 bases between. The length of the CDR3 is 11 residues. This CDR3 is CASSHYNEQFF. The CDR3 bases are TGTGCCAGCAGCCATTACAATGAGCAGTTCTTC.

This clone was recorded only once. The chain joins TRBV7-9 to TRBJ2-1; D not resolved. The CDR3 has 14 residues. Trimming left V 1 base short and J 4 bases short, with 8 bases between. Germline CDR1 reads SEHNR; CDR2 reads FQNEAQ (reference sequence). The DNA of the CDR3 is TGTGCCAGCAGCTTAGACTCCCAATACAATGAGCAGTTCTTC. This codes for CASSLDSQYNEQFF.

This chain uses TRBV6-1 with TRBJ2-7; 8 positions match TRBD2. J gave up 7 bases and V 11 bases, and 10 bases lay outside the gene matches. The germline V gene encodes CDR1 MNHNS and CDR2 SASEGT. The CDR3 consists of 12 residues. CDR3: CASGGGMREQYF. DNA for the CDR3: TGTGCCTCCGGCGGGGGGATGAGGGAGCAGTACTTC.